These 10 T cell receptor beta chains originate from one sample sequenced in a study of CD8+CD57+ T cells in acquired aplastic anemia. It was genomic DNA that served as the template for profiling TCR beta VDJ and CDR3. TCRdb independently ran MiXCR on the reads; one entry per CDR3 protein. The table lists about 200,000 distinct CDR3 sequences, 55% to 65% of them singletons. Patients selected for sequencing had displayed CD8+CD57+ cell expansion by flow cytometry. The source material was sorted CD4+, CD8+, or CD8+CD57+ T cells (not recorded which) from PBMCs. The source of these receptors is a human donor with aplastic anemia.

CDR3 residues: CASSRTEGQPQHF. In DNA, the CDR3 is TGTGCCAGCAGCCGGACGGAAGGACAGCCCCAGCATTTT. This rearrangement joins TRBV7-9 to TRBJ1-5; D unresolved. Between the trimmed V and J ends, which lost 5 bases and 7 bases, there was a span of 12 bases. Germline V gene lookup returns CDR1 SEHNR and CDR2 FQNEAQ (reference sequence). CDR3 length: 13 amino acids.

This clonotype turned up a few times. The chain uses TRBV25-1 and TRBJ1-4; TRBD1 might be the D (5 bases). From germline, CDR1 is MGHDK and CDR2 SYGVNS. V lost 6 bases to trimming and J lost 4 bases, with 27 bases between them. This CDR3 is 19 amino acids long. The CDR3 spells CASSPSSPFRGSLNEKLFF. CDR3 nucleotides: TGTGCCAGCAGCCCCTCAAGCCCTTTCCGGGGGTCCCTTAATGAAAAACTGTTTTTT.

Worth noting for this clonotype: The junction and the germline gene differ at one end; a read error may be behind it. The chain carries TRBV7-3 and TRBJ2-7; D perhaps matches TRBD1 (6 bases). CDR1 is SGHTA, CDR2 FQGTGA, per germline. The CDR3 spans 10 residues. The DNA for the CDR3 is TGCGCCTTTGGGGGCCGCGAGCAGTACTTC. Translation gives CAFGGREQYF.

Remarks on this clonotype: Its ends do not fully match the called genes, so a read error is possible. The gene calls are TRBV29-1 and TRBJ1-2; D possibly corresponds to TRBD1 (6 bases). In germline, CDR1 is SQVTM, CDR2 ANQGSEA. The CDR3 spans 14 residues. The DNA for the CDR3 is TGCAGCGTAGACTTACAGGGAACACCCTATAGCTACACCTTC. This sequence encodes CSVDLQGTPYSYTF.

For this clonotype: An end of the junction does not agree with germline; a read error may underlie this. V is TRBV7-3 and J is TRBJ1-5; no clear D. Germline lookup yields CDR1 SGHTA and CDR2 FQGTGA. This CDR3 has 13 residues. CDR3 residues: CAGSLDSNQPQHF. The CDR3 region has the DNA TGTGCCGGCAGCTTGGATAGCAATCAGCCCCAGCATTTT.

The rearrangement links TRBV2 to TRBJ1-1; D uncertain. V gave up 6 bases and J gave up 4 bases, with 9 bases separating them. The CDR3 is 12 residues long. Germline V gives CDR1 SNHLY, CDR2 FYNNEI. CDR3 sequence (DNA): TGTGCCAGCAGCGACACCGGCACTGAAGCTTTCTTT. The encoded protein is CASSDTGTEAFF.

This clonotype has a count of ten or more. The CDR3 DNA follows: TGTGCCAGCAGCCCAGGACAGGGCGGGAATCAGCCCCAGCATTTT. Translation gives CASSPGQGGNQPQHF. The V call is TRBV7-9, the J call TRBJ1-5; 8 nucleotides agree with TRBD1. The CDR3 sequence is 15 residues long. Germline V lookup: CDR1 SEHNR, CDR2 FQNEAQ (reference sequence). V shed 5 bases, J shed 4 bases, and the junction held 7 bases outside the gene matches.

This clonotype was counted many times. The CDR3 region has the DNA TGTGCCAGCATGACAGGGTCGGTCACCGGGGAGCTGTTTTTT. Protein sequence: CASMTGSVTGELFF. This chain uses TRBV2 with TRBJ2-2, with 7 positions matching TRBD1. After removal of 7 bases from V and 4 bases from J, the junction contained 6 bases not matched to a gene. The length of the CDR3 is 14 residues. Germline values: CDR1 SNHLY, CDR2 FYNNEI.

This clonotype appeared once. This sequence joins TRBV19 and TRBJ2-7; 11 nucleotides agree with TRBD1. Germline CDR1 reads LNHDA; CDR2 reads SQIVND (reference sequence). J lost 10 bases, V lost 7 bases, and 6 bases had no gene match. CDR3 size: 12 residues. CDR3 in DNA: TGTGCCAGTACGGACAGGGGGCTTTTCCAGTACTTC. The encoded protein is CASTDRGLFQYF.

CDR3 nucleotide sequence: TGTGCCAGCAGCTTAAGGGAGCTAGTCTCCTACGAGCAGTACTTC. This codes for CASSLRELVSYEQYF. The chain carries TRBV7-9 and TRBJ2-7; TRBD2 might be the D (5 bases). This CDR3 has 15 amino acids. Trimming stripped 2 bases from V and 0 bases from J, with 11 bases between. The germline CDR1 and CDR2 sequences are SEHNR and FQNEAQ (reference sequence).